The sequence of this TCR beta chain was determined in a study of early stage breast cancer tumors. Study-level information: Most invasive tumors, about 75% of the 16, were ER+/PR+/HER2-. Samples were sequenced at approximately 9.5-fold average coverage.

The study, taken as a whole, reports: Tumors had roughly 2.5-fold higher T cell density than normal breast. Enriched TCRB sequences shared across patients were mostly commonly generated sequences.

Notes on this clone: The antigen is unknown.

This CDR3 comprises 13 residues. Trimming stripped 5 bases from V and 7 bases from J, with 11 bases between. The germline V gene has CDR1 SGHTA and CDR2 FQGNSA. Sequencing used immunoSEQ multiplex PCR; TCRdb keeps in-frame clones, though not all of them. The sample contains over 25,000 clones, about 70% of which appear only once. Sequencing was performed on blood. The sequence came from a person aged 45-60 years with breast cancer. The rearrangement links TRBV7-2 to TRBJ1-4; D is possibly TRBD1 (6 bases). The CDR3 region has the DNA TGTGCCAGCAGCCCTCGGACAGCTGAAAAACTGTTTTTT. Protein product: CASSPRTAEKLFF.